The present T cell receptor beta chain was sequenced within a study of radiation and T cells in renal cell carcinoma. General study points: Without pretreatment biopsies, baseline tumor clonotype presence was undetermined.

Only in-frame clones appear in the TCRdb table, and some are missing; sequencing was by immunoSEQ multiplex PCR. Among about 170,000 clones listed, about 87% were seen once. This clone was counted once. Its specificity is unknown. Time point described: blood 4 weeks post-SBRT, at nephrectomy. As to treatment: 15 Gy SBRT to primary tumor, nephrectomy 4 weeks later. Nephrectomy followed 15 Gy stereotactic body radiation by 4 weeks. Germline V gene lookup returns CDR1 SQVTM and CDR2 ANQGSEA. The CDR3 extends over 12 amino acids. The V end was cut by 0 bases, the J end by 5 bases, with 5 bases between. The TCR originated in a woman in her 50s with renal cell carcinoma. The sequencing here drew on blood, taken from a patient whose treatment included radiotherapy and nephrectomy. The gene calls are TRBV29-1 and TRBJ1-3; D gene uncertain. CDR3 bases: TGCAGCGTTGAAGACCAGCGAAACACCATATATTTT. Translation gives CSVEDQRNTIYF.